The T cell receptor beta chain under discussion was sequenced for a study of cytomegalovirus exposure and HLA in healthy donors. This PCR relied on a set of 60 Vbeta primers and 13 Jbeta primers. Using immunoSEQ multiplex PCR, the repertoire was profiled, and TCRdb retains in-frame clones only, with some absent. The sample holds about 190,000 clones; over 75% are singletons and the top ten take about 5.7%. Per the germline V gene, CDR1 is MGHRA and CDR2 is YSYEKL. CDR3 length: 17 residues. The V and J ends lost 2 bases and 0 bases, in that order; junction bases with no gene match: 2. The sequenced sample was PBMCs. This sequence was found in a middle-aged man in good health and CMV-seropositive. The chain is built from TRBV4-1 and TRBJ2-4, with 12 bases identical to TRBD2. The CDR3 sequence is CASSQLAGGLAKNIQYF. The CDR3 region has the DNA TGCGCCAGCAGCCAACTAGCGGGGGGGCTAGCCAAAAACATTCAGTACTTC.